This T cell receptor beta chain derives from a study of a mutant IDH1 vaccine in newly diagnosed glioma. Turning to the study itself: The treated group averaged 40.4 years old and was 62.5% male, about 40% female.

Time point of the sample: week 5, during vaccination. It was 300 ug of mutant IDH1 20-mer peptide that made up each vaccine dose, given with topical imiquimod. The V and J ends lost 0 bases and 7 bases respectively, with 14 bases between them. CDR3 length equals 14 residues. From germline, CDR1 is SGHNT and CDR2 YYREEE (reference sequence). Measured with immunoSEQ multiplex PCR; TCRdb has only the in-frame clones, and not every one. The table records approximately 60,000 clones, 82% of them present only once. On this clone itself: Its target is not known.

The chain is built from TRBV5-4 and TRBJ2-7; no definite D call. This clonotype was obtained from a woman aged 18 to 35 with glioma. Some clones in this sample may be carry-over from other donors' samples. Sample: PBMCs, taken from a glioma patient whose treatment included an IDH1 peptide vaccine. The CDR3 DNA is TGTGCCAGCAGCTTGGGGCAGGTACCGCGGGAGCAGTACTTC. This sequence encodes CASSLGQVPREQYF.